This T cell receptor beta chain is from a study of shared clonotypes between healthy human individuals. V was pared by 2 bases and J by 8 bases, with 17 bases between. Germline CDR1 reads SGHRS; CDR2 reads YFSETQ. This CDR3 has 16 residues. Profiled with immunoSEQ multiplex PCR; TCRdb holds only in-frame clones, not every one. The sample contains just over 2,000,000 clones, approximately 95% of which appear only once. Sequencing was carried out using naive CD4+ T cells sorted from blood. The subset here: CD45RA+ positively selected. This clonotype was sampled from a man between 18 and 29 years old in good health. The V call is TRBV5-1, the J call TRBJ1-6; D may be TRBD1 (6 bases). The CDR3 region has the DNA TGCGCCAGCAGCTTTTCGCCGGGGGCGAGTGATTCACCCCTCCACTTT. The encoded protein is CASSFSPGASDSPLHF.